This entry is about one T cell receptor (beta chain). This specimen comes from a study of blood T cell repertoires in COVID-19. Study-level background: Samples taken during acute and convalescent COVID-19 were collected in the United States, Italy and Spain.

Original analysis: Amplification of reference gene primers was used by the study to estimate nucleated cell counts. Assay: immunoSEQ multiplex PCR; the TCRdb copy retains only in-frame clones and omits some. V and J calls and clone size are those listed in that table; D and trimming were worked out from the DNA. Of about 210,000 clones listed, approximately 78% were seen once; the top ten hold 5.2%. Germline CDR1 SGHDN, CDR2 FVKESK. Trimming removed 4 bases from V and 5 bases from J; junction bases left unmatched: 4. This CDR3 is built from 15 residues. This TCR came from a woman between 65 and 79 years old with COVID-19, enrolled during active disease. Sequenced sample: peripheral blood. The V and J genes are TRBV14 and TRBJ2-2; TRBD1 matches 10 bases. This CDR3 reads CASSPRTGGTGELFF. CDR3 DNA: TGTGCCAGCAGCCCTCGGACAGGGGGTACCGGGGAGCTGTTTTTT.